The 15 T cell receptor beta chains in this list originate from one sample, sequenced in a study of blood T cell repertoires in COVID-19. Clones were sequenced by immunoSEQ multiplex PCR, and TCRdb holds only the in-frame ones, with some missing. The sample lists around 130,000 clones; around nine tenths were seen once. Input material: peripheral blood. These TCRs come from a man in his sixties with COVID-19, enrolled during active disease.

The rearrangement links TRBV3-1 (or the pseudogene TRBV3-2) to TRBJ1-2; TRBD1 aligns across 9 bases. Germline loops: CDR1 LGHDT, CDR2 YNNKEL (reference sequence). The ends lost 5 bases at V and 6 bases at J; junction bases unmatched: 7. This CDR3 comprises 14 residues. CDR3 in amino acids: CASSFRTGENGYTF. DNA for the CDR3: TGTGCCAGCAGCTTCCGGACAGGGGAAAATGGCTACACCTTC.

J is TRBJ2-5 and V is TRBV2, with D possibly TRBD1 on 6 matching bases. V was cut by 5 bases and J by 0 bases, with 13 bases left in between. Germline V gene sequence: CDR1 SNHLY, CDR2 FYNNEI. This CDR3 is built from 15 residues. CDR3 nucleotide sequence: TGTGCCAGCAGTCCACTCAGGGGATACCAAGAGACCCAGTACTTC. It yields the protein CASSPLRGYQETQYF.

The chain combines TRBV3-1 (or the pseudogene TRBV3-2) with TRBJ2-1; a possible D gene is TRBD2 (6 bases). With 4 bases removed from V and 2 bases from J, the gap between germline ends came to 15 bases. CDR1 is LGHDT, CDR2 YNNKEL, per germline (reference sequence). The CDR3 has 16 residues. The CDR3 sequence: CASSRLRIAAYNEQFF. The CDR3 DNA sequence: TGTGCCAGCAGCCGACTGAGGATAGCGGCCTACAATGAGCAGTTCTTC.

This clone was found a few times. This chain connects TRBV7-9 to TRBJ2-3, with D possibly being TRBD1 (5 bases). Per the germline V gene, CDR1 is SEHNR and CDR2 is FQNEAQ (reference sequence). Trimming cost V 0 bases and J 3 bases, with 7 bases left between them. CDR3 size: 14 residues. CDR3 DNA: TGTGCCAGCAGCTTAGCGTCAGGGACAGATACGCAGTATTTT. Amino acids: CASSLASGTDTQYF.

V usage is TRBV29-1 and J usage is TRBJ1-4, with D maybe TRBD1 (5 bases). The CDR3 covers 16 residues. Deletions cut 6 bases from V and 3 bases from J, with 20 bases between. The V gene's germline CDR1 is SQVTM and CDR2 ANQGSEA. CDR3 sequence reads: CSVAPSPPGANEKLFF. Here the CDR3 DNA reads TGCAGCGTCGCCCCGTCTCCACCGGGGGCTAATGAAAAACTGTTTTTT.

The gene calls are TRBV6-2 or TRBV6-3 and TRBJ1-1; 7 positions match TRBD1. CDR1 and CDR2 from the germline V gene are MNHEY and SVGEGT. CDR3 length: 17 residues. V trimming: 5 bases; J trimming: 0 bases; junction bases outside the gene matches: 12. The CDR3 DNA reads as TGTGCCAGCAGTCGCCTACAGGGGTCCTTCATGAACACTGAAGCTTTCTTT. It yields the protein CASSRLQGSFMNTEAFF.

This clone showed up just a few times. The chain uses TRBV9 and TRBJ2-7; no clear D. There are 14 residues in the CDR3. V shed 1 base and J shed 1 base, with 9 bases lying between them. Germline assignment: CDR1 SGDLS and CDR2 YYNGEE. The CDR3: CASSVTISSYEQYF. DNA of the CDR3: TGTGCCAGCAGCGTAACTATATCTTCCTACGAGCAGTACTTC.

This CDR3 reads CASSLDSGHFYGYTF. The DNA for the CDR3 is TGCGCCAGCAGCCTTGATTCGGGACACTTCTATGGCTACACCTTC. The chain has TRBV5-1 and TRBJ1-2; tentative D call: TRBD1 (6 bases). Germline V gives CDR1 SGHRS, CDR2 YFSETQ. This CDR3 is 15 amino acids long. The V end was cut by 4 bases, the J end by 4 bases, with 17 bases between.

The chain links TRBV4-3 to TRBJ2-2; D might be TRBD2 (6 bases). Trimming shortened V by 0 bases and J by 4 bases, and 9 bases separated the two germline ends. The germline V gene has CDR1 LGHNA and CDR2 YSLEER. This CDR3 has 15 amino acids. The DNA of the CDR3 is TGCGCCAGCAGCCAAGATCAGGAGGGCACCGGGGAGCTGTTTTTT. It specifies CASSQDQEGTGELFF.

The CDR3 region has the DNA TGTGCCAGCAGCCTTACTAGCGGAAGCACAGATACGCAGTATTTT. This encodes CASSLTSGSTDTQYF. The chain recombines TRBV7-2 with TRBJ2-3; 8 bases are shared with TRBD2. With V trimmed by 5 bases and J by 0 bases, 4 bases remained unmatched. Germline V gives CDR1 SGHTA, CDR2 FQGNSA. The CDR3 has 15 amino acids.

The V and J genes are TRBV29-1 and TRBJ2-5; 10 bases line up with TRBD1. Germline V CDR1 and CDR2: SQVTM, ANQGSEA. With 5 bases clipped from V and 7 bases from J, the junction kept 4 bases outside the gene matches. The CDR3 has 12 residues. CDR3 bases: TGCAGCGTTAAAGGACAGGGGGGGACCCAGTACTTC. It encodes CSVKGQGGTQYF.

The rearrangement joins TRBV4-2 to TRBJ2-1, with D perhaps matching TRBD1 (5 bases). This CDR3 has 17 amino acids. Deletions cut 3 bases from V and 0 bases from J, with 15 bases between. The germline V gene encodes CDR1 LGHNA and CDR2 YNFKEQ. CDR3 sequence: CASSHYRTTPSYNEQFF. The CDR3 DNA follows: TGTGCCAGCAGCCATTACAGGACGACACCCTCCTACAATGAGCAGTTCTTC.

The V call is TRBV28, the J call TRBJ2-7, with 7 bases aligning to TRBD1. The V and J ends lost 6 bases and 0 bases, in that order; junction bases with no gene match: 8. The germline V gene has CDR1 MDHEN and CDR2 SYDVKM. This CDR3 contains 15 residues. The CDR3 DNA reads TGTGCCAGCAGCCCTCGACAGGGCGGCTCCTACGAGCAGTACTTC. This gives the protein CASSPRQGGSYEQYF.

The V call is TRBV29-1, the J call TRBJ2-7; D perhaps matches TRBD1 (5 bases). Germline CDR1 reads SQVTM; CDR2 reads ANQGSEA. CDR3 length equals 15 residues. V was cut by 2 bases and J by 4 bases, with 18 bases left in between. DNA of the CDR3: TGCAGCGTTGAAATGGATTGGGCAGGGCGGTACGAGCAGTACTTC. Amino acid sequence: CSVEMDWAGRYEQYF.

The table lists this clone with a count of one. CDR3 residues: CASSLASTTDTQYF. The CDR3 DNA is TGTGCCAGCAGCTTGGCCAGTACCACAGATACGCAGTATTTT. V usage is TRBV11-3 and J usage is TRBJ2-3, with D hard to call. CDR3 size: 14 residues. Between the trimmed V and J ends, which lost 3 bases and 2 bases, there was a span of 9 bases. Germline V gives CDR1 SGHNT, CDR2 YENEEA. Together with reference TRBV11-3 and TRBJ2-3, the CDR3 gives the full variable domain: EAGVVQSPRYKIIEKKQPVAFWCNPISGHNTLYWYLQNLGQGPELLIRYENEEAVDDSQLPKDRFSAERLKGVDSTLKIQPAELGDSAVYLCASSLASTTDTQYFGPGTRLTVL.